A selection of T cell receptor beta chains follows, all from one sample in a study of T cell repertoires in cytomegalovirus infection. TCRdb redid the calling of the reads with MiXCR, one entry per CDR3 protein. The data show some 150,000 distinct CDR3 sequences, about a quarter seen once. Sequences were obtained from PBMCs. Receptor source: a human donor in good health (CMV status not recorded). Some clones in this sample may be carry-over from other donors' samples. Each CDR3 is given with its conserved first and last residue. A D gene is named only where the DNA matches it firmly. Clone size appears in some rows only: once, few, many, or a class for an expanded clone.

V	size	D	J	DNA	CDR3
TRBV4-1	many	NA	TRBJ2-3	TGCGCCAGCAGCCCGAGTACTAGAGCAGATACGCAGTATTTT	CASSPSTRADTQYF
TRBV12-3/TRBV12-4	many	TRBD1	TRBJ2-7	TGTGCCAGCAGTTTCTCGTCGGGACAGAGGCCTGGCGAGCAGTACTTC	CASSFSSGQRPGEQYF
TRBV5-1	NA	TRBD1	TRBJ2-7	TGCGCCAGCAGCTTGTTCAAAACAGGGGGATATGAGCAGTACTTC	CASSLFKTGGYEQYF
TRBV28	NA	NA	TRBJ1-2	TGTGCCAGCACCCGAACAGGGATGTATGGCTACACCTTC	CASTRTGMYGYTF
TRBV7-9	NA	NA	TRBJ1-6	TGTGCCAGCAGCTTATCGGCAGGCTTTTATAATTCACCCCTCCACTTT	CASSLSAGFYNSPLHF
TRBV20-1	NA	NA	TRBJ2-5	TGCAGTGCTAAAACAGCACCGGGGGAGACCCAGTACTTC	CSAKTAPGETQYF
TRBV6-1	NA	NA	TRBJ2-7	TGTGCCAGCACCACAGACAGAACCTACGAGCCGTACTTC	CASTTDRTYEPYF
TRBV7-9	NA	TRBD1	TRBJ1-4	TGTGCCAGCAGCTTTGCCGGGACAGGCGATGAAAAACTGTTTTTT	CASSFAGTGDEKLFF
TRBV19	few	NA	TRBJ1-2	TGTGCCAGTAGGTCCGCGGGGCCCGTCTATGGCTACACCTTC	CASRSAGPVYGYTF
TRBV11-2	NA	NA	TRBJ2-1	TGTGCCAGCAGCTTAGATACAGGTAACAATGAGCAGTTCTTC	CASSLDTGNNEQFF
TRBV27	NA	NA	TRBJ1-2	TGTGCCAGGACGTTAGCTATCTATGGCTACACCTTC	CARTLAIYGYTF
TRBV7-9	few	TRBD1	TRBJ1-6	TGTGCCAGCAGCTTTCCTGGGGACAGCTCCTATAATTCACCCCTCCACTTT	CASSFPGDSSYNSPLHF
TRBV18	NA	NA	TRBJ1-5	TGTGCCAGCTCACCTGTTACAGATAATCAGCCCCAGCATTTT	CASSPVTDNQPQHF
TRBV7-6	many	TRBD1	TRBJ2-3	TGTGCCAGCAGCCGGACAGGGGGCTACACAGATACGCAGTATTTT	CASSRTGGYTDTQYF
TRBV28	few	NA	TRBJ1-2	TGTGCCAGCAGTTTTTCCAGGGGTCTTTTAGGCTACACCTTC	CASSFSRGLLGYTF
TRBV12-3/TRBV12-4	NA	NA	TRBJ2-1	TGTGCCAGCAGTTTAGCCCCCGGGCGTGAGCAGTTCTTC	CASSLAPGREQFF
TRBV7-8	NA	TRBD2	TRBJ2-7	TGTGCCAGCAGCTTGCACGGGGGGGGCGAGCAGTACTTC	CASSLHGGGEQYF
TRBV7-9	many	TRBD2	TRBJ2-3	TGTGCCAGCAGCGGCGGGGGAGGGAGCACAGATACGCAGTATTTT	CASSGGGGSTDTQYF
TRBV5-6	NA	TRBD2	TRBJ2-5	TGTGCCAGCAGCTTGTATACTAGCGGGAGTTCGAAGACCCAGTACTTC	CASSLYTSGSSKTQYF
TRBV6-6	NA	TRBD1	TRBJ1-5	TGTGCCAGCACCGGACAGGGCGACAATCAGCCCCAGCATTTT	CASTGQGDNQPQHF
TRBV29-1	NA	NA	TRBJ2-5	TGCAGCGTTGGTATCGGGGGGCGAGAGACCCAGTACTTC	CSVGIGGRETQYF
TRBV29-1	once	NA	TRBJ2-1	TGCAGCGTTGACCTTCCGACGGACAATGAGCAGTTCTTC	CSVDLPTDNEQFF
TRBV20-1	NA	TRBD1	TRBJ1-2	TGCAGTGCTGAGGGACAGCCTTTTGACTATGGCTACACCTTC	CSAEGQPFDYGYTF
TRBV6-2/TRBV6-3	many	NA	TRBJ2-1	TGTGCCAGCGGACCGGGACGCATCACCTACAATGAGCAGTTCTTC	CASGPGRITYNEQFF
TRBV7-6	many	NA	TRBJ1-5	TGTGCCAGCAGCCCAAAAGCGGCAGAGTATAGCAATCAGCCCCAGCATTTT	CASSPKAAEYSNQPQHF
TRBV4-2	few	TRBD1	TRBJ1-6	TGTGCCAGCAGCCGTTCGACAGGGGAGGGTTCACCCCTCCACTTT	CASSRSTGEGSPLHF
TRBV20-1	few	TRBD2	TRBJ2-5	TGCAGTGCTAGAGATCCGACTAGCTGGCTCCAAGAGACCCAGTACTTC	CSARDPTSWLQETQYF
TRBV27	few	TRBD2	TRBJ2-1	TGTGCCAGCAGTTTGAGGAGCGGGAGGGCCCTCAGTGAGCAGTTCTTC	CASSLRSGRALSEQFF
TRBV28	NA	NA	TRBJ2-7	TGTGACAGCAGTTTAGTACCTTCCTACGAGCAGTACTTC	CDSSLVPSYEQYF
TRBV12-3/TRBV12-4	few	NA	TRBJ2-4	TGTGCCAGCAGTTTACGGGGTAGTCTCCTGGCCAAAAACATTCAGTACTTC	CASSLRGSLLAKNIQYF
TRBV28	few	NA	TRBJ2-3	TGTGCCAGCAGTTTAGCCCGGGACACTTCCACAGATACGCAGTATTTT	CASSLARDTSTDTQYF
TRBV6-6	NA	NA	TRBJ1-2	TGTGCCAGCAGTCCCCTCGAAGCGGCTAACTATGGCTACACCTTC	CASSPLEAANYGYTF
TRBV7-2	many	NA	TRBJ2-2	TGTGCCAGCAGAGTTACCGGGGAGCTGTTTTTT	CASRVTGELFF
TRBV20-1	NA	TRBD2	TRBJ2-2	TGCAGTGCCCAGAACCTAGCGGGAAGAAACACCGGGGAGCTGTTTTTT	CSAQNLAGRNTGELFF
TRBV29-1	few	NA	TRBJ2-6	TGCAGCGTTTTTTTGCCCGGGGAAGGGGCCAACGTCCTGACTTTC	CSVFLPGEGANVLTF
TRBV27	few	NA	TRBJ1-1	TGTGCCAGCAGTTCTAGACAGTCGAACACTGAAGCTTTCTTT	CASSSRQSNTEAFF
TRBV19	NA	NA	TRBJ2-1	TGTGCCAGTAGTATAGCGGGGAGCTCCTACAATGAGCAGTTCTTC	CASSIAGSSYNEQFF
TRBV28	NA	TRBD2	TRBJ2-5	TGTGCCAGCAGCCCATTTGGGAGGGCCACTGAGACCCAGTACTTT	CASSPFGRATETQYF
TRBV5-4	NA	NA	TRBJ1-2	TGTGCCAGCAGCTTGGATACCAGTACTGGCTACACCTTC	CASSLDTSTGYTF
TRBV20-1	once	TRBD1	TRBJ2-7	TGCAGTGCCCAAAGGGGGACAGGGGGAGTCTTCGAGCAGTACTTC	CSAQRGTGGVFEQYF
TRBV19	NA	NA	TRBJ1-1	TGTGCCAGTAGTATAGGCGGGGCTATGAACACTGAAGCTTTCTTT	CASSIGGAMNTEAFF
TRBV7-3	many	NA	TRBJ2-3	TGTGCCAGCAGCTTTGGTTTCACAGATACGCAGTATTTT	CASSFGFTDTQYF
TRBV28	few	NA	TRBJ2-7	TGTGCCAGCAGTTCGGGGCCTCGCGAGCAGTACTTC	CASSSGPREQYF
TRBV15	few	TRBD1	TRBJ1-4	TGTGCCACCAGCAGAGGACAGGGCGATCTGTTTTTT	CATSRGQGDLFF
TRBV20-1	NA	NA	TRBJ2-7	TGCAGTGCTAGGGGGGCCGGAGGAAAGAACGAGCAGTACTTC	CSARGAGGKNEQYF
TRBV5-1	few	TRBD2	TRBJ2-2	TGCGCCAGCAGGACTAGCGGGAGATCCGGGGAGCTGTTTTTT	CASRTSGRSGELFF
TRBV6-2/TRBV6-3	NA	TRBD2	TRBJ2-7	TGTGCCAGCAGTTACTACGGGACTAGCGGGAGTCCTGAAGAGCAGTACTTC	CASSYYGTSGSPEEQYF
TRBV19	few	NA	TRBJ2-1	TGTGCCAGTAGAAATACAGGGTTTGGCTCCTACAATGAGCAGTTCTTC	CASRNTGFGSYNEQFF
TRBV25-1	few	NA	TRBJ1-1	TGTGCCAGCAGTGTACCAACCATGACAGAGAACACTGAAGCTTTCTTT	CASSVPTMTENTEAFF
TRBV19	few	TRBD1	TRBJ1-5	TGTGCCAGTTCCACAGGGGGACCTTATCAGCCCCAGCATTTT	CASSTGGPYQPQHF
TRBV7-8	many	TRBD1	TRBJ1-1	TGTGCCAGCAGCTTGGGGACAGGGATGAACACTGAAGCTTTCTTT	CASSLGTGMNTEAFF